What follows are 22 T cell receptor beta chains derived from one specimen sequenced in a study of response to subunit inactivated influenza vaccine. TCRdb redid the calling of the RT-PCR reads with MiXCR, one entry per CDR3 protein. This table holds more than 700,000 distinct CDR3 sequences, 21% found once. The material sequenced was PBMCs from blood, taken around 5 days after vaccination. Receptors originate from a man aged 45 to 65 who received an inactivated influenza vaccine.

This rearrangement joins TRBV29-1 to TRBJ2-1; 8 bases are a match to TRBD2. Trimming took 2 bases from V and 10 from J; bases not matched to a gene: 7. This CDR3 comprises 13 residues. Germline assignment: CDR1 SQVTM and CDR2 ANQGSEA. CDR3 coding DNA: TGCAGCGTTGAACTGCTTAGCGGGAACGAGCAGTTCTTC. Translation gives CSVELLSGNEQFF.

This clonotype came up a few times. The CDR3 bases are TGTGCCACCAGTGAATTCCCAGGCGAAACCTTTGAGCAGTTCTTC. Residues: CATSEFPGETFEQFF. The chain recombines TRBV24-1 with TRBJ2-1; the D is unclear. V was pared by 4 bases and J by 9 bases, with 18 bases between. Per germline, CDR1 KGHDR and CDR2 SFDVKD. The CDR3 is 15 amino acids.

Here the CDR3 DNA reads TGTGCCAGCAGTTTATCGAGGGCGGGTCGGGAGACCCAGTACTTC. Translating gives CASSLSRAGRETQYF. The chain employs TRBV28 and TRBJ2-5, with D tentatively TRBD2 (5 bases). The ends were cut back, 1 base at V and 5 bases at J, with 14 bases in the middle. CDR1 and CDR2 (germline): MDHEN, SYDVKM. The CDR3 is 15 residues long.

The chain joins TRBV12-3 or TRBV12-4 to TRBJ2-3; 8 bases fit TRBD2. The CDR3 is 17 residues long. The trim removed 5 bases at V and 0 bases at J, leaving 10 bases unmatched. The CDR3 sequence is CASSITPGGGSTDTQYF. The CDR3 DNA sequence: TGTGCCAGCAGTATAACCCCGGGCGGGGGGAGCACAGATACGCAGTATTTT.

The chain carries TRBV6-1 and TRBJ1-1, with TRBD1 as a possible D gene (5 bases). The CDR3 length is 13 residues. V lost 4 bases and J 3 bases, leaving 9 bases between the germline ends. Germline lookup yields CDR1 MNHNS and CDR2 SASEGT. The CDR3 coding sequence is TGTGCCAGCAGTGGGGTAGGGGACACTGAAGCTTTCTTT. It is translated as CASSGVGDTEAFF.

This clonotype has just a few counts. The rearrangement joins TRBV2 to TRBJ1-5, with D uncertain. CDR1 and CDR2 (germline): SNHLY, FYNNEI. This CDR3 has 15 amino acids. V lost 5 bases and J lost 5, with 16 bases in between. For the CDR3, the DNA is TGTGCCAGCAGTCCACGAGCGGGGAAGCATCAGCCCCAGCATTTT. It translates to CASSPRAGKHQPQHF.

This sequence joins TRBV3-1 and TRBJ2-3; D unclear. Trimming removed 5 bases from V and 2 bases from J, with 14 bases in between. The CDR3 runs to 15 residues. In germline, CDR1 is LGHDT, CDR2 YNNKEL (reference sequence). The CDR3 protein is CASSAMGRHTDTQYF. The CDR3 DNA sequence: TGTGCCAGCAGCGCGATGGGCAGACACACAGATACGCAGTATTTT.

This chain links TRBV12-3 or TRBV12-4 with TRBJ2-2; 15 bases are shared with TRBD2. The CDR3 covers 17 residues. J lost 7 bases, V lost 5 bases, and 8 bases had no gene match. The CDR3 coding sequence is TGTGCCAGCAGTAACCGGACTAGCGGGGGGGGTATCGGGGAGCTGTTTTTT. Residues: CASSNRTSGGGIGELFF.

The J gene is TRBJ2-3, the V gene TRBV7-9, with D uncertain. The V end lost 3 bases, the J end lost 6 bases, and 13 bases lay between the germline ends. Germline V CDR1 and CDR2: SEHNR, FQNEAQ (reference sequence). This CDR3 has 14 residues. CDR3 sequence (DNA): TGTGCCAGCAGCTTTTACCCCTTAAGCGATACGCAGTATTTT. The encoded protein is CASSFYPLSDTQYF. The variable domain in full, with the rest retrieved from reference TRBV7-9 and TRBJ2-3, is DTGVSQNPRHKITKRGQNVTFRCDPISEHNRLYWYRQTLGQGPEFLTYFQNEAQLEKSRLLSDRFSAERPKGSFSTLEIQRTEQGDSAMYLCASSFYPLSDTQYFGPGTRLTVL.

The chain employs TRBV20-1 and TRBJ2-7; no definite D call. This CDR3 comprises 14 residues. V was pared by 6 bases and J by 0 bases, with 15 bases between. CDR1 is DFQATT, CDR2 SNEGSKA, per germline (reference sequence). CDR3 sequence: CSASMVSSSYEQYF. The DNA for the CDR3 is TGCAGTGCCAGCATGGTCTCGAGCTCCTACGAGCAGTACTTC.

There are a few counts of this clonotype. The CDR3 spells CSVGGGVYGYTF. The DNA of the CDR3 is TGCAGCGTCGGCGGGGGAGTCTATGGCTACACCTTC. This chain connects TRBV29-1 to TRBJ1-2, with D perhaps matching TRBD1 (5 bases). V was clipped by 6 bases and J by 4 bases, with 12 bases between them. Germline CDR1 SQVTM, CDR2 ANQGSEA. The CDR3 contains 12 residues.

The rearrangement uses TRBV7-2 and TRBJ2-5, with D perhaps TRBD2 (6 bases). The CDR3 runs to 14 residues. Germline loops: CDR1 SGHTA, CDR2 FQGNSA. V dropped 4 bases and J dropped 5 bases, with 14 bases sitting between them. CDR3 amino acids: CASSSGRRVETQYF. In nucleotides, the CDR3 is TGTGCCAGCAGCTCCGGGCGGAGGGTGGAGACCCAGTACTTC.

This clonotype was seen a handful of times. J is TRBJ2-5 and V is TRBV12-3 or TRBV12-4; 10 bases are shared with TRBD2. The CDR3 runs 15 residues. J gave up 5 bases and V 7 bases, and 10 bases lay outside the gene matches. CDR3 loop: CASTLGLAAPETQYF. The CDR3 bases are TGTGCCAGCACCTTAGGACTAGCGGCCCCGGAGACCCAGTACTTC.

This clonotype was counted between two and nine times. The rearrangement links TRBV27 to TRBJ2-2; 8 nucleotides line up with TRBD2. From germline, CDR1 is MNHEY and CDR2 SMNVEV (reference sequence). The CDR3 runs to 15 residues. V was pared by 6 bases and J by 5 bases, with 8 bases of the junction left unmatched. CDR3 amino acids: CASSLLAAGTGELFF. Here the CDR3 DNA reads TGTGCCAGCAGCCTACTAGCGGCCGGTACCGGGGAGCTGTTTTTT.

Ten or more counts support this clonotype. The CDR3 DNA reads as TGTGCCACCAGTGCCCCCGGGACAGGGGGCGAGCAGTACTTC. Encoded protein: CATSAPGTGGEQYF. This sequence joins TRBV24-1 and TRBJ2-7, with TRBD1 matching 11 bases. The V gene end was trimmed by 5 bases and the J gene end by 6 bases; junction bases not matched to a gene: 5. Germline V CDR1 and CDR2: KGHDR, SFDVKD. The CDR3 is made up of 14 amino acids.

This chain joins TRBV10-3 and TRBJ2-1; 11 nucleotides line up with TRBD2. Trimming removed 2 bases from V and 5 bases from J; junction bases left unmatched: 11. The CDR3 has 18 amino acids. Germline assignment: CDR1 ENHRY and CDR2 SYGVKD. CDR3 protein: CAISEPILTSGIHNEQFF. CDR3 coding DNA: TGTGCCATCAGTGAGCCCATCCTGACTAGCGGGATCCACAATGAGCAGTTCTTC.

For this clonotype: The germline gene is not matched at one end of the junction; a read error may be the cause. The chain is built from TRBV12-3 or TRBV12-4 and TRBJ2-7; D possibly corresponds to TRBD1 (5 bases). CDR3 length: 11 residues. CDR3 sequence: CASSLAGARNF. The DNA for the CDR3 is TGTGCCAGCAGTTTAGCAGGGGCGAGGAACTTC.

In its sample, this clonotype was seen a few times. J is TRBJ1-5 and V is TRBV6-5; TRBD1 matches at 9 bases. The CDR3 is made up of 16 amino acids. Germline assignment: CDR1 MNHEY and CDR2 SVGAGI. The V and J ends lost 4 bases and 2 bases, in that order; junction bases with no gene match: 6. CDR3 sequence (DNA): TGTGCCAGCAGTTCCCGGGACAGGGAAGGCAATCAGCCCCAGCATTTT. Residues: CASSSRDREGNQPQHF.

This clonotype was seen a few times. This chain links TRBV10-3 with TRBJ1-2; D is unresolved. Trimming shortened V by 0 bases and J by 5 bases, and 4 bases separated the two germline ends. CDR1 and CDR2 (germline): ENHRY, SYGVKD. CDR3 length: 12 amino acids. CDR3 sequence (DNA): TGTGCCATCAGTGAGTCCTGGTATGGCTACACCTTC. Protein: CAISESWYGYTF.

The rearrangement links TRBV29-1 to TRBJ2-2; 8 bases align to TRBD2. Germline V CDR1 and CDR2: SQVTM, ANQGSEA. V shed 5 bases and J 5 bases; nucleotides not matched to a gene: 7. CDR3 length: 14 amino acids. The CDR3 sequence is CSVRGGGRTGELFF. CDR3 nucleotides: TGCAGCGTTCGGGGGGGCGGAAGGACCGGGGAGCTGTTTTTT.

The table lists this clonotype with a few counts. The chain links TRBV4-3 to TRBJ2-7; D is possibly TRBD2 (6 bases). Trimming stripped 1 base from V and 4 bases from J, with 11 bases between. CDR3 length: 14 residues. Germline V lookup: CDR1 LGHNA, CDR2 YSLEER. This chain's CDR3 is CASSQGQRGYEQYF. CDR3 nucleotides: TGCGCCAGCAGCCAAGGTCAACGGGGGTACGAGCAGTACTTC.

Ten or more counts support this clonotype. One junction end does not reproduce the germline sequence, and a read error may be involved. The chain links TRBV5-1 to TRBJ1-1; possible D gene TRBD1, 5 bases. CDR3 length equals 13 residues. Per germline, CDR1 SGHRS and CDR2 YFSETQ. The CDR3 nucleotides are TGTGCCAGTAGTTCGACAGTGAACACTGAAGCTTTCTTT. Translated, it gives CASSSTVNTEAFF.